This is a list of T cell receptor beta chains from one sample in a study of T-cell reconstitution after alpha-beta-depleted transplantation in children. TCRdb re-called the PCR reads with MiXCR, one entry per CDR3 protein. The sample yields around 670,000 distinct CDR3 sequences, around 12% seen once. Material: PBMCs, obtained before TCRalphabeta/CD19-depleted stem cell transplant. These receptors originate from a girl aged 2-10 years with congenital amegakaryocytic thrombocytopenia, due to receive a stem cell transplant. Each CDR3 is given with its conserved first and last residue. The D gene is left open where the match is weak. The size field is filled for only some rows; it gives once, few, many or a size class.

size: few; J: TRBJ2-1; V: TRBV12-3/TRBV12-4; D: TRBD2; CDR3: CASTLSGSANEQFF; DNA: TGTGCCAGCACCCTTAGCGGGAGCGCCAATGAGCAGTTCTTC
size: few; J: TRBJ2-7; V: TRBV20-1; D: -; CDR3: CSARRGAGASYEQYF; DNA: TGCAGTGCTAGGAGGGGTGCCGGGGCCTCCTACGAGCAGTACTTC
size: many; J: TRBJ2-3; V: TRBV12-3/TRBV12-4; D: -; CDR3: CASRQAASTDTQYF; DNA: TGTGCCAGCAGACAGGCCGCGAGCACAGATACGCAGTATTTT
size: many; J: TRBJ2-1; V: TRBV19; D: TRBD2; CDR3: CASSIDQGGSSYNEQFF; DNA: TGTGCCAGTAGTATAGATCAAGGCGGGAGTTCCTACAATGAGCAGTTCTTC
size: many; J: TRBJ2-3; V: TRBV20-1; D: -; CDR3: CSARDRTNNRQYF; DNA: TGCAGTGCAAGGGACCGAACAAACAATAGGCAGTATTTT
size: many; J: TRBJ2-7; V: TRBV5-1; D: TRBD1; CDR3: CASSLADRAPYEQYF; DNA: TGCGCCAGCAGCTTGGCGGACAGGGCACCCTACGAGCAGTACTTC
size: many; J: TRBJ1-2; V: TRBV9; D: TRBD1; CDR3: CASSVAGTAYGYTF; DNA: TGTGCCAGCAGCGTAGCCGGGACAGCCTATGGCTACACCTTC
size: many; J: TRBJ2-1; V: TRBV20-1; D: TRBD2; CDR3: CSASPVSGSTYNEQFF; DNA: TGCAGTGCTAGTCCCGTTAGCGGGTCAACCTACAATGAGCAGTTCTTC
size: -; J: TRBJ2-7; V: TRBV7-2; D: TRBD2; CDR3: CASSHMGLAGGSYEQYF; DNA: TGTGCCAGCAGCCACATGGGACTAGCGGGAGGATCCTACGAGCAGTACTTC
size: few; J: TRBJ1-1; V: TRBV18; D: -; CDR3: CASSPRGDHEAFF; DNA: TGTGCCAGCTCACCTCGAGGGGACCATGAAGCTTTCTTT
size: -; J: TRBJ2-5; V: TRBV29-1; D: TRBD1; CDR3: CSVGTGVRETQYF; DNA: TGCAGCGTGGGGACAGGGGTTCGGGAGACCCAGTACTTC
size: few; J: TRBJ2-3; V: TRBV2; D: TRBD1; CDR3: CASSEGDRATDTQYF; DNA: TGTGCCAGCAGTGAGGGGGACAGGGCCACAGATACGCAGTATTTT
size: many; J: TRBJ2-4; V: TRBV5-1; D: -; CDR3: CASSLASGAKNIQYF; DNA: TGCGCCAGCAGCTTGGCCTCGGGAGCCAAAAACATTCAGTACTTC
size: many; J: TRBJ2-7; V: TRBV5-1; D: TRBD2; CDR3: CASSFGLAGAPFTYEQYF; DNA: TGCGCCAGCAGCTTCGGACTAGCGGGAGCTCCCTTTACCTACGAGCAGTACTTC
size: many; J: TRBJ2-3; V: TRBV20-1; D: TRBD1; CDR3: CSAIKQGAVTDTQYF; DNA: TGCAGTGCTATAAAACAGGGGGCTGTCACAGATACGCAGTATTTT
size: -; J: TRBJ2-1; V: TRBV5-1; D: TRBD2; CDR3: CASSRLAGETYNEQFF; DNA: TGCGCCAGCAGTCGACTAGCGGGAGAGACCTACAATGAGCAGTTCTTC
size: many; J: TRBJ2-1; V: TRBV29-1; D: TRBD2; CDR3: CSVLGGVYNEQFF; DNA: TGCAGCGTCCTGGGGGGGGTCTACAATGAGCAGTTCTTC
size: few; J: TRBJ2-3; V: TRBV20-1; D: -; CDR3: CSASPGPNADTQYF; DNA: TGCAGTGCTAGTCCGGGGCCGAACGCAGATACGCAGTATTTT
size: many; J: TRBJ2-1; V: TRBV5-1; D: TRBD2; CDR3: CASSDRLAGARHEQFF; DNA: TGCGCCAGCAGCGATAGACTAGCGGGAGCCCGACATGAGCAGTTCTTC
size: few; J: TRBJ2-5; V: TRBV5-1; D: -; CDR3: CASSKITGQETQYF; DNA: TGCGCCAGCAGCAAAATCACAGGGCAAGAGACCCAGTACTTC
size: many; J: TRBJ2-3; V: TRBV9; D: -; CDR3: CASSVWGAAWDHTDTQYF; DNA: TGTGCCAGCAGCGTTTGGGGAGCGGCCTGGGATCACACAGATACGCAGTATTTT
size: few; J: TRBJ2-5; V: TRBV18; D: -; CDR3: CASSPWQGMETQYF; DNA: TGTGCCAGCTCACCTTGGCAGGGAATGGAGACCCAGTACTTC
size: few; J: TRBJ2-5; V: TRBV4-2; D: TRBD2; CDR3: CASSQDWGGRRETQYF; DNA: TGTGCCAGCAGCCAAGATTGGGGAGGGCGGAGGGAGACCCAGTACTTC
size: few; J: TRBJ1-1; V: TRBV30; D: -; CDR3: CAWTGAKKGAFF; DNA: TGTGCCTGGACAGGGGCCAAGAAAGGAGCTTTCTTT
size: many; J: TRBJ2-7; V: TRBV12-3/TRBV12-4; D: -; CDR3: CASSFQGFDEQYF; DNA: TGTGCCAGCAGTTTTCAAGGGTTTGACGAGCAGTACTTC
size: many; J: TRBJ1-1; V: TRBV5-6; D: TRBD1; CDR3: CASSLVGTGGSEAFF; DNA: TGTGCCAGCAGCCTCGTCGGGACAGGGGGCTCTGAAGCTTTCTTT
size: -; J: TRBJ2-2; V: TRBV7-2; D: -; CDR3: CVSSLSRDTGELFF; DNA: TGTGTCAGCAGCTTATCCAGGGACACCGGGGAGCTGTTTTTT
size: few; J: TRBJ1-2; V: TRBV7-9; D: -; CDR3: CASSLVGKRSYGYTF; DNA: TGTGCCAGCAGCTTAGTGGGAAAGAGATCCTATGGCTACACCTTC
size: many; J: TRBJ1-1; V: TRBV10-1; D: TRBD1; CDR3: CASSRGPHTEAFF; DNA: TGCGCCAGCTCGAGGGGGCCCCACACTGAAGCTTTCTTT
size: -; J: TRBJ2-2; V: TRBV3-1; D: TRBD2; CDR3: CGASGPRGYTGELFF; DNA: TGTGGAGCTAGCGGGCCCCGAGGATATACCGGGGAGCTGTTTTTT
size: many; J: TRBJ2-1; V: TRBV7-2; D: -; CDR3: CASSLSLAVISYNEQFF; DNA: TGTGCCAGCAGCTTGAGTTTAGCGGTGATCTCCTACAATGAGCAGTTCTTC
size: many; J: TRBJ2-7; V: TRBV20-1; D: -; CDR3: CSARGAPYEQYF; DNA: TGCAGTGCTAGAGGGGCCCCCTACGAGCAGTACTTC